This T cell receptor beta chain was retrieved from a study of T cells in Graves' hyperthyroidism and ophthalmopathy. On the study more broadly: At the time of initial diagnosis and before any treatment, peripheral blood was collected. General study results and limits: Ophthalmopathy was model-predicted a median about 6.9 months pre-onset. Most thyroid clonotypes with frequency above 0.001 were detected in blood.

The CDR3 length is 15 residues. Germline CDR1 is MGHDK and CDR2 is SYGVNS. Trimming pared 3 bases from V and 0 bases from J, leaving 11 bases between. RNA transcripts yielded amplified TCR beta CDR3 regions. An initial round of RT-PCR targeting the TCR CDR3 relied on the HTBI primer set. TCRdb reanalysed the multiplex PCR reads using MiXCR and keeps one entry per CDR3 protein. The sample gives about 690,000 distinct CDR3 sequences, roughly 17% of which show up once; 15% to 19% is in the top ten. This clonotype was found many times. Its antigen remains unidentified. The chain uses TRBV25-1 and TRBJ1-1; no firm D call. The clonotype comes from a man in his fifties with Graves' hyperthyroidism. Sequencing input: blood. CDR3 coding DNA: TGTGCCAGCAGTGATGGCAAGGCGTTGAACACTGAAGCTTTCTTT. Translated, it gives CASSDGKALNTEAFF. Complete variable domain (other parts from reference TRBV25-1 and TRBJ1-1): EADIYQTPRYLVIGTGKKITLECSQTMGHDKMYWYQQDPGMELHLIHYSYGVNSTEKGDLSSESTVSRIRTEHFPLTLESARPSHTSQYLCASSDGKALNTEAFFGQGTRLTVV.